Below, one T cell receptor beta chain is given with its context. Antigen unknown. Germline V gene sequence: CDR1 SGHNT, CDR2 YYREEE (reference sequence). The CDR3 spans 13 residues. Trimming stripped 0 bases from V and 5 bases from J, with 8 bases between. The investigators isolated CD4+ and CD8+ cells by positive magnetic bead selection and checked their purity by flow cytometry. This sample was included in a study of somatic mutations in cytotoxic T cells in rheumatoid arthritis. Study observations and caveats: Rheumatoid arthritis patients and age-matched healthy controls showed no significant difference in CD8+ T-cell clonality. Among under 75 patients, roughly 8 showed a largest CD8+ clone that surpassed 20% of CD8+ cells.

The table came from immunoSEQ multiplex PCR; TCRdb's copy has only in-frame clones and leaves some out. The sample records roughly 16,000 clones, around 80% being singletons. The TCR comes from an adult with rheumatoid arthritis. The V gene is TRBV5-4, the J gene TRBJ1-2; D is unclear. What was sequenced was CD8+ T cells sorted from blood. The CDR3 spells CASSLGTYYGYTF. The CDR3, as DNA: TGTGCCAGCAGCTTGGGCACTTATTATGGCTACACCTTC.